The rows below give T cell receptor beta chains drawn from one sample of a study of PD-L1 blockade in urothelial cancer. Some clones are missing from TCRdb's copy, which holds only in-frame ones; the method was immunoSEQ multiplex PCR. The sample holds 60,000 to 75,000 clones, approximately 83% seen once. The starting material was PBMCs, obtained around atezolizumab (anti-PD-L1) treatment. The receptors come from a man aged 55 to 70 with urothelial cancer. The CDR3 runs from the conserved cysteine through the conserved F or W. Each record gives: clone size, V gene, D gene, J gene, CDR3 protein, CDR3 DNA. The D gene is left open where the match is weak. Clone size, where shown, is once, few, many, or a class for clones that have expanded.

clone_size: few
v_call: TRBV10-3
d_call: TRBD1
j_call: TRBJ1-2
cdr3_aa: CAISDGTDYGYTF
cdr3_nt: TGTGCCATCAGTGATGGGACAGACTATGGCTACACCTTC

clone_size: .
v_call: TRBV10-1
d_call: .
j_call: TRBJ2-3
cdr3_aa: CASRNTGRGHTDTQYF
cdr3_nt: TGCGCCAGCAGGAACACGGGGCGGGGGCACACAGATACGCAGTATTTT

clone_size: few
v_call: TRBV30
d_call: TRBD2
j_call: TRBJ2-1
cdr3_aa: CAWSEGLAGEQFF
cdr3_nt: TGTGCCTGGAGTGAGGGACTAGCGGGAGAGCAGTTCTTC

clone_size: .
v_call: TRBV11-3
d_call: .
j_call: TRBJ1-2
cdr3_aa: CASSLGQDYGYTF
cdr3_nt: TGTGCCAGCAGCTTAGGACAGGACTATGGCTACACCTTC

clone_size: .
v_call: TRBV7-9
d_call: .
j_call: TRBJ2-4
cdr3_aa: CASSSAAGNLAKNIQYF
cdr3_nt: TGTGCCAGCAGCTCTGCGGCGGGGAACTTAGCCAAAAACATTCAGTACTTC

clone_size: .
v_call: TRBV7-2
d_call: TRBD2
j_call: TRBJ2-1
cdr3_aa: CASSFSGGVYNEQFF
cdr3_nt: TGTGCCAGCAGCTTTAGCGGGGGGGTCTACAATGAGCAGTTCTTC

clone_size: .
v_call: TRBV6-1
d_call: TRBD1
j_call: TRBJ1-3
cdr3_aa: CASRETGSWNTIYF
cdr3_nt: TGTGCCAGCAGGGAGACAGGGTCCTGGAACACCATATATTTT

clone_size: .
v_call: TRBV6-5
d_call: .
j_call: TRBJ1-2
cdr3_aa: CASRWEDGYTF
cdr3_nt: TGTGCCAGCAGATGGGAGGATGGCTACACCTTC

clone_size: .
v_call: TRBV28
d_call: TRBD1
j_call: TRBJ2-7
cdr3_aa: CASSKRGQTYEQYF
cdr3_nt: TGTGCCAGCAGCAAAAGGGGGCAAACCTACGAGCAGTACTTC

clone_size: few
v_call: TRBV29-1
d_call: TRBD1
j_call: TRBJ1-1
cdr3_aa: CSVLQGSTQDTEAFF
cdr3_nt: TGCAGCGTATTACAGGGGTCGACTCAGGACACTGAAGCTTTCTTT

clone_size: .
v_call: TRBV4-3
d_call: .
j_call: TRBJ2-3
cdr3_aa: CASSQRTQADTQYF
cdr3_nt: TGCGCCAGCAGCCAACGAACACAGGCAGATACGCAGTATTTT

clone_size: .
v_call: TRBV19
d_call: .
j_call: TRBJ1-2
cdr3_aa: CASSKQGDYGYTF
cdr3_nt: TGTGCCAGTAGTAAACAGGGAGACTATGGCTACACCTTC

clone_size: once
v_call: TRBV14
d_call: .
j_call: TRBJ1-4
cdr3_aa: CASSRGRQVDEKLFF
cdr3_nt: TGTGCCAGCAGTCGCGGGCGACAGGTGGATGAAAAACTGTTTTTT

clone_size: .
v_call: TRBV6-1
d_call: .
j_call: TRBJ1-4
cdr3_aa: CASSSGGVNEKLFF
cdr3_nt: TGTGCCAGCAGTTCCGGGGGGGTAAATGAAAAACTGTTTTTT

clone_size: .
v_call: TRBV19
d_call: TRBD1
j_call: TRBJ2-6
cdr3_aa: CASRQGAHSGANVLTF
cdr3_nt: TGTGCCAGTAGACAGGGGGCCCACTCTGGGGCCAACGTCCTGACTTTC

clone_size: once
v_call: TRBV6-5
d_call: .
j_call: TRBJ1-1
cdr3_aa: CASSLQRENTEAFF
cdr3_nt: TGTGCCAGCAGTTTACAGAGGGAGAACACTGAAGCTTTCTTT

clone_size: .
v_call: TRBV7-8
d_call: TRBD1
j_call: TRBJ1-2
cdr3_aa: CASSLSNRGNYGYTF
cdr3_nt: TGTGCCAGCAGCTTATCGAACAGGGGGAACTATGGCTACACCTTC

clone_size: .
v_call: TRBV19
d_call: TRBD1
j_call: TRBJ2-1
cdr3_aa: CASSISTGGSYNEQFF
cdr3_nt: TGTGCCAGTAGTATAAGTACAGGGGGGTCCTACAATGAGCAGTTCTTC

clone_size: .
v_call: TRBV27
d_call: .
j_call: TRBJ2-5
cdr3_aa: CASGRMGLPGGETQYF
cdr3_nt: TGTGCCAGCGGTAGGATGGGACTTCCGGGCGGAGAGACCCAGTACTTC

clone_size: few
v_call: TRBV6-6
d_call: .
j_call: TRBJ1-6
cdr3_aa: CASNGGQQYNSPLHF
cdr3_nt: TGTGCCAGCAACGGTGGACAGCAATATAATTCACCCCTCCACTTT

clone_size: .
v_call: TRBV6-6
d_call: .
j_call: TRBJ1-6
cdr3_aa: CASSYGVKKGHLHF
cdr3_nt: TGTGCCAGCAGTTATGGGGTCAAAAAGGGGCACCTCCACTTT

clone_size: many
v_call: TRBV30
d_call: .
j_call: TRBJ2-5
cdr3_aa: CAWSVGSQETQYF
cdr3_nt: TGTGCCTGGAGTGTCGGGTCTCAAGAGACCCAGTACTTC

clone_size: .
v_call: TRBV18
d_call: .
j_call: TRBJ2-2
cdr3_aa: CASSRLEGTGELFF
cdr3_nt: TGTGCCAGCTCAAGGCTAGAGGGCACCGGGGAGCTGTTTTTT

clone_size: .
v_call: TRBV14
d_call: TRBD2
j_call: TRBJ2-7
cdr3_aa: CASSQGWLAGTYEQYF
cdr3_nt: TGTGCCAGCAGCCAAGGATGGCTAGCGGGGACCTACGAGCAGTACTTC

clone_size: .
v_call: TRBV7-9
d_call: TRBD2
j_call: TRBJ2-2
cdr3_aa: CASSFVPGLVPGELFF
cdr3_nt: TGTGCCAGCAGCTTCGTCCCGGGACTAGTCCCCGGGGAGCTGTTTTTT

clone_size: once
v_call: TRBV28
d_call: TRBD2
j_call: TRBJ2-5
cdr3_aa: CASSPPTGGQETQYF
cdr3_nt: TGTGCCAGCAGTCCTCCGACGGGGGGGCAAGAGACCCAGTACTTC

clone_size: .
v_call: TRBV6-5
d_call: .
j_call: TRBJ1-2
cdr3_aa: CASSQTGFWGYTF
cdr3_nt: TGTGCCAGCAGCCAAACCGGGTTTTGGGGCTACACCTTC

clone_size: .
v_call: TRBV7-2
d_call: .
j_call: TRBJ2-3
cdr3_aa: CASGYRQVSTDTQYF
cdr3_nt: TGTGCCAGCGGCTATCGACAGGTTAGCACAGATACGCAGTATTTT

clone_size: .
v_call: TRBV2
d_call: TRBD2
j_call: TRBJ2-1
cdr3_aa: CASGLAASYNEQFF
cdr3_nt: TGTGCCAGCGGTCTAGCGGCGAGCTACAATGAGCAGTTCTTC

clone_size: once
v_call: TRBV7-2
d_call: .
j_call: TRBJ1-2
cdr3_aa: CASSLDRNLFSTF
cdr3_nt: TGTGCCAGCAGCTTAGACAGGAATCTATTTAGTACCTTC